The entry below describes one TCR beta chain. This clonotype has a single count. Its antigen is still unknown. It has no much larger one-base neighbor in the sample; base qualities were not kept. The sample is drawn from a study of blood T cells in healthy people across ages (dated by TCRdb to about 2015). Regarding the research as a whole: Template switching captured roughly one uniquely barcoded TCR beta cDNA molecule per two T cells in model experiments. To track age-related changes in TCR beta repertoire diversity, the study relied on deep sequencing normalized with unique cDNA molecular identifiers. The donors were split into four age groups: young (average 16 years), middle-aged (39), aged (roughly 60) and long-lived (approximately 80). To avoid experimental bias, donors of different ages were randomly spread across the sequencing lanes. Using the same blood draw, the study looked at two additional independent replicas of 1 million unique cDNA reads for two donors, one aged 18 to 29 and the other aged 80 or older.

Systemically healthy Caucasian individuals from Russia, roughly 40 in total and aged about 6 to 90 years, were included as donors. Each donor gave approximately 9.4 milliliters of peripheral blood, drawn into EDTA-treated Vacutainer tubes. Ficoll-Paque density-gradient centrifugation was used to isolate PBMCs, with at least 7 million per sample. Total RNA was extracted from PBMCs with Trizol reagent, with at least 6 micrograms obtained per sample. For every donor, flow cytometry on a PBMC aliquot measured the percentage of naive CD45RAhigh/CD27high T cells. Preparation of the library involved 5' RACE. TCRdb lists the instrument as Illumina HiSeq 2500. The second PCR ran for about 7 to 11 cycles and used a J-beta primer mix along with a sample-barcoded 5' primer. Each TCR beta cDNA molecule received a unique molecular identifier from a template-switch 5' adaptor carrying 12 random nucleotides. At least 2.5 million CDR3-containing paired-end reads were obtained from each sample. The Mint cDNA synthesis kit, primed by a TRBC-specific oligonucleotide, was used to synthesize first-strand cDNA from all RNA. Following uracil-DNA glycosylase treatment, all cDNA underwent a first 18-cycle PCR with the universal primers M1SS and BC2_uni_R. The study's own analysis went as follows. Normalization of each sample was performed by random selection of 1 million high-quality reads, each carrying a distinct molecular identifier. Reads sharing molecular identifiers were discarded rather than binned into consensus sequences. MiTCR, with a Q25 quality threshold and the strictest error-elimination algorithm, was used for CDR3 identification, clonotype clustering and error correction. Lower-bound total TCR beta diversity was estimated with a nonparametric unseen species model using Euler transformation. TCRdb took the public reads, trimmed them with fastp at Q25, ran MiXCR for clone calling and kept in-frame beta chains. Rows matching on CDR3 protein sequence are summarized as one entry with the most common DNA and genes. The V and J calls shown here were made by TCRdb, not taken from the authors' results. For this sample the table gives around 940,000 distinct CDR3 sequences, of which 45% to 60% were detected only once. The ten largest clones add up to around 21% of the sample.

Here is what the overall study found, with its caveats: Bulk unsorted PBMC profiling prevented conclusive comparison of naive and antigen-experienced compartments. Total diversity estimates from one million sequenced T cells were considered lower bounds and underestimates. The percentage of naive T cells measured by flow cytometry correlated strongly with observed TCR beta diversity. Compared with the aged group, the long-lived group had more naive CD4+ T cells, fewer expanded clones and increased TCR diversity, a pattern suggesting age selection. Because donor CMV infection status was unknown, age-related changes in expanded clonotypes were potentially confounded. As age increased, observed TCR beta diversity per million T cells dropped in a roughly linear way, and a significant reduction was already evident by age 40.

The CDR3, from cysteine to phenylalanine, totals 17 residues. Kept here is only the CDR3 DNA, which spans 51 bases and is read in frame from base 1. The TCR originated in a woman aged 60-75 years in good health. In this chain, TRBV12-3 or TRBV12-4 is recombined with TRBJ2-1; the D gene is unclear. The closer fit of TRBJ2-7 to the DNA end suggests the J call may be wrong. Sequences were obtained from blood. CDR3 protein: CASSFQVYPDSYNEQYF. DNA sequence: TGTGCCAGCAGTTTTCAGGTCTACCCTGACTCCTACAATGAGCAGTACTTC.